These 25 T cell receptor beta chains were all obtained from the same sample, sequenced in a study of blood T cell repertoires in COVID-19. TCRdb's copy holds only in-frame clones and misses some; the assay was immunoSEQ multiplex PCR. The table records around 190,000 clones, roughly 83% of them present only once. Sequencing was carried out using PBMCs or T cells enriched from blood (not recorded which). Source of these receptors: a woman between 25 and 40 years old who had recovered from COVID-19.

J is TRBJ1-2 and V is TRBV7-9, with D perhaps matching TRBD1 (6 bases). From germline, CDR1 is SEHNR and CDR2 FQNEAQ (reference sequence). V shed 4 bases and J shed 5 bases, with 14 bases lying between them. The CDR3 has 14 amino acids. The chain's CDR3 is CASSSAGAVYGYTF. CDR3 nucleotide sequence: TGTGCCAGCAGCTCAGCAGGGGCTGTTTATGGCTACACCTTC.

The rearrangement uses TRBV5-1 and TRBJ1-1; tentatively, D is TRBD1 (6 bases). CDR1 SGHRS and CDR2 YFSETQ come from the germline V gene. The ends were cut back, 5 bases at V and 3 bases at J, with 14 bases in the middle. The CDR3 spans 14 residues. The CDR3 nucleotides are TGCGCCAGCAGGATCCCAGGGGAGCACACTGAAGCTTTCTTT. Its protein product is CASRIPGEHTEAFF.

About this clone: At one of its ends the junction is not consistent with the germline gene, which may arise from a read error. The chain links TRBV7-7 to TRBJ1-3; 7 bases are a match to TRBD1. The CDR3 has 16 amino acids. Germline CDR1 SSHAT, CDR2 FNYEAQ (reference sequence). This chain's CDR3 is CASSWNCTIRGNTIYF. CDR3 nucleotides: TGTGCTAGCAGCTGGAACTGTACCATCAGGGGGAACACCATATATTTT.

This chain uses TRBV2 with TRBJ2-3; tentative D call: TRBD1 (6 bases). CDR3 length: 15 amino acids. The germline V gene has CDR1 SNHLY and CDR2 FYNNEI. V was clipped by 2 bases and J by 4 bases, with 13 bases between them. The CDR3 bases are TGTGCCAGCAGTGAAATAGGTGGGGGCGCAGATACGCAGTATTTT. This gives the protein CASSEIGGGADTQYF.

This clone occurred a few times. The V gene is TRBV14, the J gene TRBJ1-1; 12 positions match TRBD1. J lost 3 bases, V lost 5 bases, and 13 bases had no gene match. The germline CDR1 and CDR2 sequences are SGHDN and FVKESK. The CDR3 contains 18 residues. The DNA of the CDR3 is TGTGCCAGCAGCGTCGCCCCGGGACAGGGGGCGCGGGACACTGAAGCTTTCTTT. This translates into CASSVAPGQGARDTEAFF.

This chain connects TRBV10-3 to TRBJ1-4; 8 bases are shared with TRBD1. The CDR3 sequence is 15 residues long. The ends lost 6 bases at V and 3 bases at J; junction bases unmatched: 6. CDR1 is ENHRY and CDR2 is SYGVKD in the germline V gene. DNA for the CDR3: TGTGCCATCAGAGACTCAGGGGGCGCTAATGAAAAACTGTTTTTT. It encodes CAIRDSGGANEKLFF.

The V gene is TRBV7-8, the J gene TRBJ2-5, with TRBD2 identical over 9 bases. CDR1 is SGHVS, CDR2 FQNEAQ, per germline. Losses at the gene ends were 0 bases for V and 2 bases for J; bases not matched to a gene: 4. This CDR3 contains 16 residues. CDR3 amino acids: CASSLASGGSQETQYF. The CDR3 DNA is TGTGCCAGCAGCTTAGCTAGCGGGGGCTCACAAGAGACCCAGTACTTC.

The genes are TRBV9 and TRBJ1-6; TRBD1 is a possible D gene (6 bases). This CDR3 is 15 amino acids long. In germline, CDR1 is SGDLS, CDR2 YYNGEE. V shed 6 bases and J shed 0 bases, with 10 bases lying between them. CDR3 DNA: TGTGCCAGCAACAGGGATCACTCCTATAATTCACCCCTCCACTTT. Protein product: CASNRDHSYNSPLHF.

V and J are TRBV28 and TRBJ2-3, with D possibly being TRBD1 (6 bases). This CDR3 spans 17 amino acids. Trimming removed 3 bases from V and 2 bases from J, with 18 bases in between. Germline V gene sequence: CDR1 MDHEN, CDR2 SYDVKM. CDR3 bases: TGTGCCAGCAGTTTTAACAGGGAAGGTGGTGCCACAGATACGCAGTATTTT. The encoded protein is CASSFNREGGATDTQYF.

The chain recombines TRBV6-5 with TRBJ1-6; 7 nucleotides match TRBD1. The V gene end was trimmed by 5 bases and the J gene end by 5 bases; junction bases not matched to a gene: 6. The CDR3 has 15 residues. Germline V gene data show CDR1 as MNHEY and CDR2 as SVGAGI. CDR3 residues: CASSPDRNHNSPLHF. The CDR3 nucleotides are TGTGCCAGCAGTCCGGACAGGAACCATAATTCACCCCTCCACTTT.

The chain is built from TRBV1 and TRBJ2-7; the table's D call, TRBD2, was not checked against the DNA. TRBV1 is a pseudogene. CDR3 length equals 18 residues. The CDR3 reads CTSSQDGRSGGARREQYV. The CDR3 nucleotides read TGCACCAGCAGCCAAGATGGGCGGAGCGGGGGGGCCCGGCGCGAGCAGTACGTC.

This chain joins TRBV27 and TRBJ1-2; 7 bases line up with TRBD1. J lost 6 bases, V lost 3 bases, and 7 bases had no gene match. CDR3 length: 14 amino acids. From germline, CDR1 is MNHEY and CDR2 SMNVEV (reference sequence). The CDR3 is CASSFEGGADGYTF. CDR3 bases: TGTGCCAGCAGTTTTGAAGGGGGCGCCGATGGCTACACCTTC.

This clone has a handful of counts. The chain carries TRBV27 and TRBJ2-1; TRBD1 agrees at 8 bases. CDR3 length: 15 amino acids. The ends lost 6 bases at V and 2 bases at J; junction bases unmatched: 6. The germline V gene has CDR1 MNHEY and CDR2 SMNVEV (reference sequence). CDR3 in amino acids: CASRLDRGAYNEQFF. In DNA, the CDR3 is TGTGCCAGCAGACTTGACAGGGGAGCCTACAATGAGCAGTTCTTC.

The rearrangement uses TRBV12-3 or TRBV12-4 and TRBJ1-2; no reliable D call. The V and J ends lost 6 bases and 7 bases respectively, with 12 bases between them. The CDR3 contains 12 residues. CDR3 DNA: TGTGCCAGCAGCCTGCCGGGGAGTGGCTACACCTTC. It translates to CASSLPGSGYTF.

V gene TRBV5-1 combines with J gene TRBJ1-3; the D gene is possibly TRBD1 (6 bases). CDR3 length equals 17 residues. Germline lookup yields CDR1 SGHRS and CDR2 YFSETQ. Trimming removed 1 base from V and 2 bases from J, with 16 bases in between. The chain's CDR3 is CASSLLGLAGAGNTIYF. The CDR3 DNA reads TGCGCCAGCAGCTTGTTAGGGCTAGCAGGGGCTGGAAACACCATATATTTT.

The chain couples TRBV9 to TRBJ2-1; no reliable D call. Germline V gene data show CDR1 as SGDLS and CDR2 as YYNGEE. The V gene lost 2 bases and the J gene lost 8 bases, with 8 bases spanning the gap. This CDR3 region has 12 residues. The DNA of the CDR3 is TGTGCCAGCAGCGTTTACCCGGATGAGCAGTTCTTC. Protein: CASSVYPDEQFF. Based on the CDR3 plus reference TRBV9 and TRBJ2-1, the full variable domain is DSGVTQTPKHLITATGQRVTLRCSPRSGDLSVYWYQQSLDQGLQFLIQYYNGEERAKGNILERFSAQQFPDLHSELNLSSLELGDSALYFCASSVYPDEQFFGPGTRLTVL.

CDR3 in DNA: TGTGCCAGCAGTTTACCGACTAGCGGGGGGACAGATACGCAGTATTTT. It yields the protein CASSLPTSGGTDTQYF. The chain couples TRBV28 to TRBJ2-3; TRBD2 matches 13 bases. The germline CDR1 and CDR2 sequences are MDHEN and SYDVKM. J gave up 3 bases and V 2 bases, and 2 bases lay outside the gene matches. The CDR3 totals 16 residues.

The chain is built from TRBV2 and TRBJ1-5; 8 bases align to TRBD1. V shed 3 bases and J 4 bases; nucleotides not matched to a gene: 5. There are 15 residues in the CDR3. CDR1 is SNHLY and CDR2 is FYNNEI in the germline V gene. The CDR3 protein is CASSEDTGGNQPQHF. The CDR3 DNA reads TGTGCCAGCAGTGAGGATACAGGGGGGAATCAGCCCCAGCATTTT.

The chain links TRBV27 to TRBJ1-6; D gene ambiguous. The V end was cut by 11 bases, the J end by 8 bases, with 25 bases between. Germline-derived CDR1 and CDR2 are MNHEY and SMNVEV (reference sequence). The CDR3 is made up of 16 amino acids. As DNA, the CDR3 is TGTGCCCAGCAATCACGATCAGGCCTCCCGGATTCACCCCTCCACTTT. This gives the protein CAQQSRSGLPDSPLHF.

The DNA for the CDR3 is TGTGCCAGCAGTCGCGGGGGACGATACGAGCAGTACGTC. Translated, it gives CASSRGGRYEQYV. The chain has TRBV28 and TRBJ2-7, with 7 bases that match TRBD2. V trimming: 5 bases; J trimming: 4 bases; junction bases outside the gene matches: 5. The CDR3 consists of 13 residues. Germline V gene sequence: CDR1 MDHEN, CDR2 SYDVKM.

DNA of the CDR3: TGTGCCACTCGCAACAGGGCGGGACAGGGAGGCGAAAGGGATCAGCCCCAGCATTTT. Its protein is CATRNRAGQGGERDQPQHF. This chain links TRBV19 with TRBJ1-5; 9 bases match TRBD1. V lost 10 bases, J lost 5 bases, and 24 bases stayed unmatched. Germline CDR1 reads LNHDA; CDR2 reads SQIVND (reference sequence). The length of the CDR3 is 19 residues.

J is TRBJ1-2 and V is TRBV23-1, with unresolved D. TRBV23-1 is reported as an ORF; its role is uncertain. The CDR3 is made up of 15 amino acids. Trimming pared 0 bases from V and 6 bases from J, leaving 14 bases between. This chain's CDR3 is CASSQSPEGGDGYTF. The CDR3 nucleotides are TGCGCCAGCAGTCAATCCCCAGAGGGAGGAGATGGCTACACCTTC.

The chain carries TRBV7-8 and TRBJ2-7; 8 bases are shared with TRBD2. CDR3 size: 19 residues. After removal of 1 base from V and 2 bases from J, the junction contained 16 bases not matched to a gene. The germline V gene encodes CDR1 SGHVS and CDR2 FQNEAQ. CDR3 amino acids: CASSLGNLKVSGGPYEQYV. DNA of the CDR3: TGTGCCAGCAGCTTAGGAAACCTGAAGGTTTCGGGGGGGCCCTACGAGCAGTACGTC.

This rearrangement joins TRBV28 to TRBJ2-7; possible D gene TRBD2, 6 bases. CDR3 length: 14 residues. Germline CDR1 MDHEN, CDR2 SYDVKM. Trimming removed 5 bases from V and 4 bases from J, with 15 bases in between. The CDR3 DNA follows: TGTGCCAGCAGTCGAAGGGACGGACTATACGAGCAGTACTTC. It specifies CASSRRDGLYEQYF.

CDR3 nucleotide sequence: TGTGCCAGCAGCTTGTTTGGGACAGAAAACAATCAGCCCCAGCATTTT. This gives the protein CASSLFGTENNQPQHF. This chain joins TRBV5-6 and TRBJ1-5, with TRBD1 matching 7 bases. Per the germline V gene, CDR1 is SGHDT and CDR2 is YYEEEE. With 1 base clipped from V and 3 bases from J, the junction kept 7 bases outside the gene matches. The CDR3 is 16 residues long.